Below are 23 T cell receptor beta chains sequenced from a single sample in a study of CD8+ T cells in alopecia areata. cDNA reverse transcribed from extracted RNA served as the sequencing template. Clones were read by immunoSEQ multiplex PCR, and TCRdb kept only the in-frame ones, dropping some. The sample yields around 150,000 clones, roughly 60% seen once. What was sequenced was CD8+ T cells sorted from blood. The receptors here all came from a human donor in good health.

The V gene is TRBV19, the J gene TRBJ2-7; TRBD2 agrees at 7 bases. V lost 3 bases, J lost 0 bases, and 2 bases stayed unmatched. Germline V gives CDR1 LNHDA, CDR2 SQIVND (reference sequence). The CDR3 has 14 residues. CDR3 in amino acids: CASSITGGSYEQYF. CDR3 DNA sequence: TGTGCCAGTAGTATTACGGGAGGCTCCTACGAGCAGTACTTC.

The V gene is TRBV18, the J gene TRBJ2-1; the D is unclear. There are 13 residues in the CDR3. The V gene's germline CDR1 is KGHSH and CDR2 LQKENI. Trimming removed 6 bases at V and 5 bases at J, with 11 bases between. The DNA of the CDR3 is TGTGCCAGCTCGGTAGGGCTCCACAATGAGCAGTTCTTC. This gives the protein CASSVGLHNEQFF.

CDR3 sequence reads: CASSERRNGDEQFF. The CDR3 nucleotides read TGTGCCAGCAGTGAAAGGCGTAACGGCGATGAGCAGTTCTTC. This chain joins TRBV2 and TRBJ2-1; D is unresolved. Trimming stripped 2 bases from V and 8 bases from J, with 13 bases between. The V gene's germline CDR1 is SNHLY and CDR2 FYNNEI. This CDR3 has 14 residues.

This chain uses TRBV29-1 with TRBJ2-7; D unresolved. Germline V gene data show CDR1 as SQVTM and CDR2 as ANQGSEA. Trimming pared 5 bases from V and 4 bases from J, leaving 9 bases between. The CDR3 is 11 amino acids. CDR3 DNA sequence: TGCAGCGTTCTGATAGGGTACGAGCAGTACTTC. It is translated as CSVLIGYEQYF.

The chain links TRBV7-9 to TRBJ2-5; D is unclear. V dropped 5 bases and J dropped 2 bases, with 12 bases sitting between them. Germline V gene data show CDR1 as SEHNR and CDR2 as FQNEAQ (reference sequence). CDR3 length equals 14 residues. CDR3 sequence (DNA): TGTGCCAGCAGCACAGCCCCGAGGCAAGAGACCCAGTACTTC. Residues: CASSTAPRQETQYF.

The rearrangement uses TRBV5-1 and TRBJ1-1; maybe TRBD1 (5 bases). Germline V lookup: CDR1 SGHRS, CDR2 YFSETQ. The CDR3 runs 15 residues. The V and J ends lost 5 bases and 3 bases respectively, with 17 bases between them. The CDR3 nucleotides read TGCGCCAGCAGACATAGCAGGGATGGGGACACTGAAGCTTTCTTT. It yields the protein CASRHSRDGDTEAFF.

CDR3 nucleotide sequence: TGTGCCAGCAGCCCAGGGTACAATGAGCAGTTCTTC. It translates to CASSPGYNEQFF. V and J are TRBV6-5 and TRBJ2-1, with D perhaps TRBD1 (5 bases). V lost 6 bases and J lost 4, with 7 bases in between. Germline assignment: CDR1 MNHEY and CDR2 SVGAGI. The CDR3 covers 12 residues.

This clone came up a few times. CDR3 nucleotides: TGTGCCAGCACGAGCGGTTACGAGCAGTACTTC. This codes for CASTSGYEQYF. This sequence joins TRBV25-1 and TRBJ2-7, with D possibly being TRBD2 (5 bases). CDR1 MGHDK and CDR2 SYGVNS come from the germline V gene. The CDR3 consists of 11 residues. The V end was cut by 7 bases, the J end by 4 bases, with 8 bases between.

This clone was observed a handful of times. The CDR3 is CASGLVGGQHYNEQFF. The CDR3 DNA reads TGTGCTAGTGGTTTGGTAGGTGGACAGCACTACAATGAGCAGTTCTTC. This chain uses TRBV12-5 with TRBJ2-1, with D perhaps matching TRBD1 (6 bases). The CDR3 runs 16 residues. CDR1 is LGHNT, CDR2 FRNRAP, per germline. Trimming shortened V by 0 bases and J by 3 bases, and 12 bases separated the two germline ends.

This clone was observed a few times. V usage is TRBV5-1 and J usage is TRBJ2-7, with TRBD1 matching 7 bases. This CDR3 is 15 amino acids long. Germline trimming cut 0 bases from V and 5 bases from J; bases unmatched to any gene: 8. CDR1 and CDR2 (germline): SGHRS, YFSETQ. CDR3 DNA sequence: TGCGCCAGCAGCTTGGGCGAGACAGGGACCGACGAGCAGTACTTC. It is translated as CASSLGETGTDEQYF.

This clone was seen only a few times. The chain carries TRBV5-4 and TRBJ2-1; 12 bases agree with TRBD2. CDR1 is SGHNT, CDR2 YYREEE, per germline (reference sequence). The CDR3 contains 13 residues. The V segment lost 2 bases and the J segment 10 bases; nucleotides outside the gene matches: 1. Here the CDR3 reads CASSFGLAGEQFF. In DNA form, the CDR3 reads TGTGCCAGCAGCTTTGGACTAGCGGGAGAGCAGTTCTTC.

This chain links TRBV5-6 with TRBJ2-7; TRBD2 matches at 7 bases. The CDR3 runs to 16 residues. V trimming: 0 bases; J trimming: 2 bases; junction bases outside the gene matches: 8. Germline loops: CDR1 SGHDT, CDR2 YYEEEE. CDR3 amino acids: CASSLGSSGVTYEQYF. The DNA of the CDR3 is TGTGCCAGCAGCTTGGGTTCCAGCGGGGTCACCTACGAGCAGTACTTC.

This sequence joins TRBV6-6 and TRBJ2-1; 8 bases align to TRBD2. The germline V gene has CDR1 MNHNY and CDR2 SVGAGI (reference sequence). J was trimmed by 8 bases and V by 0 bases; bases with no gene match: 6. This CDR3 is built from 15 residues. CDR3 nucleotides: TGTGCCAGCAGTTACTCGAGTCCAGCGGGAGATGAGCAGTTCTTC. Its protein product is CASSYSSPAGDEQFF.

This chain connects TRBV12-5 to TRBJ2-5; tentative D call: TRBD2 (5 bases). The V gene's germline CDR1 is LGHNT and CDR2 FRNRAP. Trimming took off 8 bases at V and 0 bases at J, with 10 bases between the two ends. The CDR3 is made up of 13 amino acids. DNA for the CDR3: TGTGCTAGTATCGGAGGAAACCAAGAGACCCAGTACTTC. Protein sequence: CASIGGNQETQYF.

Only a few counts were recorded for this clone. This chain uses TRBV19 with TRBJ2-1; D remains unclear. CDR1 LNHDA and CDR2 SQIVND come from the germline V gene (reference sequence). Trimming removed 5 bases from V and 4 bases from J, with 9 bases in between. CDR3 length: 13 residues. CDR3 loop: CASSLGSYNEQFF. As DNA, the CDR3 is TGTGCCAGTAGTTTGGGTAGTTACAATGAGCAGTTCTTC.

The rearrangement links TRBV7-9 to TRBJ2-7; TRBD1 matches 7 bases. The CDR3 length is 15 residues. Losses at the gene ends were 3 bases for V and 2 bases for J; bases not matched to a gene: 7. Germline CDR1 and CDR2: SEHNR and FQNEAQ (reference sequence). The CDR3 loop is CASSFEGAGTYEQYF. CDR3 nucleotides: TGTGCCAGCAGCTTTGAGGGGGCTGGAACCTACGAGCAGTACTTC.

This clone appeared a single time. The DNA of the CDR3 is TGTGCCAGCAGCTTGGGACTAGCGGGAGTGAACTACGAGCAGTACTTC. Protein sequence: CASSLGLAGVNYEQYF. The chain couples TRBV7-2 to TRBJ2-7; 14 bases map to TRBD2. Germline CDR1 and CDR2: SGHTA and FQGNSA. The CDR3 runs to 16 residues. The V and J ends lost 3 bases and 3 bases, in that order; junction bases with no gene match: 4.

The CDR3 protein is CASSQQGKETQYF. The CDR3 coding sequence is TGTGCCAGCAGCCAGCAGGGGAAGGAGACCCAGTACTTC. The rearrangement links TRBV13 to TRBJ2-5; possibly TRBD1 for D (6 bases). The germline V gene has CDR1 PRHDT and CDR2 FYEKMQ (reference sequence). Trimming cost V 5 bases and J 5 bases, with 12 bases left between them. This CDR3 comprises 13 residues. The entire variable domain, with the rest obtained from reference TRBV13 and TRBJ2-5, is as follows: AAGVIQSPRHLIKEKRETATLKCYPIPRHDTVYWYQQGPGQDPQFLISFYEKMQSDKGSIPDRFSAQQFSDYHSELNMSSLELGDSALYFCASSQQGKETQYFGPGTRLLVL.

The chain has TRBV6-6 and TRBJ2-2; 11 bases align to TRBD2. Germline CDR1 and CDR2: MNHNY and SVGAGI (reference sequence). This CDR3 is 14 amino acids long. With V trimmed by 8 bases and J by 7 bases, 6 bases remained unmatched. The CDR3 here is CASELAGEIGELFF. DNA of the CDR3: TGTGCCAGCGAACTAGCGGGAGAAATCGGGGAGCTGTTTTTT.

This clone was found a few times. The CDR3 coding sequence is TGCAGCGTTAGGACCCGGACTGAAGCTTTCTTT. It encodes CSVRTRTEAFF. This chain links TRBV29-1 with TRBJ1-1; D not resolved. The CDR3 totals 11 residues. Trimming took off 5 bases at V and 5 bases at J, with 9 bases between the two ends. CDR1 SQVTM and CDR2 ANQGSEA come from the germline V gene.

This clone was seen only once. The V gene is TRBV13, the J gene TRBJ2-3; unclear D gene. Germline loops: CDR1 PRHDT, CDR2 FYEKMQ (reference sequence). V shed 6 bases and J shed 6 bases, with 10 bases lying between them. This CDR3 is 12 amino acids long. CDR3 coding DNA: TGTGCCAGCAGTTCCGCCGGGGATACGCAGTATTTT. This codes for CASSSAGDTQYF.

This clone was counted only a few times. The V and J genes are TRBV7-9 and TRBJ2-7; possibly TRBD1 or TRBD2 for D (6 bases each). Germline lookup yields CDR1 SEHNR and CDR2 FQNEAQ (reference sequence). The CDR3 contains 18 residues. Trimming cost V 1 base and J 5 bases, with 24 bases left between them. CDR3 residues: CASSLGTPHGGPYHEQYF. CDR3 DNA: TGTGCCAGCAGCTTAGGCACCCCTCACGGGGGCCCCTACCACGAGCAGTACTTC.

V usage is TRBV25-1 and J usage is TRBJ2-7, with a tentative D call TRBD1 (6 bases). The CDR3 is made up of 14 amino acids. Germline CDR1 and CDR2: MGHDK and SYGVNS. Trimming shortened V by 2 bases and J by 6 bases, and 14 bases separated the two germline ends. For the CDR3, the DNA is TGTGCCAGCAGTGAAGGGGGAAACAGGGTCGAGCAGTACTTC. Translated: CASSEGGNRVEQYF.